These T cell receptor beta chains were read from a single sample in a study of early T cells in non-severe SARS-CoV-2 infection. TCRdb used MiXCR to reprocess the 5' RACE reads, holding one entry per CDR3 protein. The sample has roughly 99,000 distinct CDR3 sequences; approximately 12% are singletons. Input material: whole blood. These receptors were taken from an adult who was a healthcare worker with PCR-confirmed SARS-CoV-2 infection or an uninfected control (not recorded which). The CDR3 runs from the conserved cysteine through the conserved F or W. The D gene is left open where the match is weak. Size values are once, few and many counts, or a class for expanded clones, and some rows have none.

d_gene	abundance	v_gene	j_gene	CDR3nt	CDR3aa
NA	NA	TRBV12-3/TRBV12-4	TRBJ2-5	TGTGCCAGCAGTCCCGTGGGAGAGACCCAGTACTTC	CASSPVGETQYF
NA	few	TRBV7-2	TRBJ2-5	TGTGCCAGCAGCTCTCTAGTATTCGAGACCCAGTACTTC	CASSSLVFETQYF
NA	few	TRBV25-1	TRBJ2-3	TGTGCCAGCAGTCGTTGGGAACGAGGACGGCGGGGACGAGGGGTGACAGATACGCAGTATTTT	CASSRWERGRRGRGVTDTQYF
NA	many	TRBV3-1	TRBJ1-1	TGTGCCAGCAGCCAAAGCACAAACACTGAAGCTTTCTTT	CASSQSTNTEAFF
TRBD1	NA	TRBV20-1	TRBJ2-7	TGCAGTGCTCTCTCCCGGGACAGAGTTTACGAGCAGTACTTC	CSALSRDRVYEQYF
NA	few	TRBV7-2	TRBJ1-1	TGTGCCAGCAGCTTAGAACGGACTGAAGCTTTCTTT	CASSLERTEAFF
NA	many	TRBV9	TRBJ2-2	TGTGCCAGCAGCGTCCGGGACAACCGGAACACCGGGGAGCTGTTTTTT	CASSVRDNRNTGELFF
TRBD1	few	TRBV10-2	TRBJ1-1	TGCGCCAGCAGTGAGGAGGGGGCTGGCACTGAAGCTTTCTTT	CASSEEGAGTEAFF
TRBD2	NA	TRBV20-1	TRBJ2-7	TGCAGTGCTAGAGATCGACTAGCGGGAGGAAGCTACGAGCAGTACTTC	CSARDRLAGGSYEQYF
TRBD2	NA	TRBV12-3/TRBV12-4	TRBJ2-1	TGTGCCAGCAGCACCGGGACTAGCAGGTTTTATGAGCAGTTCTTC	CASSTGTSRFYEQFF
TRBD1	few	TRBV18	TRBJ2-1	TGTGCCAGCTCCCCCGGGACAGGGCAGAATGAGCAGTTCTTC	CASSPGTGQNEQFF
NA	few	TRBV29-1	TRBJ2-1	TGCAGCGTTCACTCGACTAACCACTCCTACAATGAGCAGTTCTTC	CSVHSTNHSYNEQFF
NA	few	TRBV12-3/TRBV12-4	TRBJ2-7	TGTGCCAGCAGTCCCAGAGTACTCTACGAGCAGTACTTC	CASSPRVLYEQYF
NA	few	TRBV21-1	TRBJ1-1	TGTGCCAGCAGCAAAATCGGGACAGGAGATGAAGCTTTCTTT	CASSKIGTGDEAFF
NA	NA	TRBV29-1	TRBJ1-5	TGCAGCGTCCGGACGGAGAATCAGCCCCAGCATTTT	CSVRTENQPQHF
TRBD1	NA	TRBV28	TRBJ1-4	TGTGCCAGCAGCCCCTCCGGACAGGGGGCTGAAAAACTGTTTTTT	CASSPSGQGAEKLFF
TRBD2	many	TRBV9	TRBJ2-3	TGTGCCAGCACCGAGGGACCGGGACTAGAAACAGATACGCAGTATTTT	CASTEGPGLETDTQYF
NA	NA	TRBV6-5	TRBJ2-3	TGTGCCAGCAGTTACTCCGGGATCCTCTCCACAGATACGCAGTATTTT	CASSYSGILSTDTQYF
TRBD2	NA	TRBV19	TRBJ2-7	TGTGCCAGTAGTCCTCTAGCGGGAGCAAGCCACGAGCAGTACTTC	CASSPLAGASHEQYF
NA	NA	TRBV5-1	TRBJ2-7	TGCGCCAGCAGCCAAATAGGAGGGGCCCACGAGCAGTACTTC	CASSQIGGAHEQYF
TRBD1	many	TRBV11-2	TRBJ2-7	TGTGCCAGCAGCTTAGGACAGGGGCAAACCTACGAGCAGTACTTC	CASSLGQGQTYEQYF
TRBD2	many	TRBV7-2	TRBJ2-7	TGTGCCAGCAGCCCGGGGCGACTAGCGGGAGAGCACGAGCAGTACTTC	CASSPGRLAGEHEQYF
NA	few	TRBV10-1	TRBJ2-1	TGCGCCACCCAGTGGGATAGCGGATTCAGTGAGCAGTTCTTC	CATQWDSGFSEQFF
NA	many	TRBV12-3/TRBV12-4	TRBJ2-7	TGTGCCAGCAGCCCCGGGACACTCCAATACGAGCAGTACTTC	CASSPGTLQYEQYF
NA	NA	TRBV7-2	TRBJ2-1	TGTGCCAGCGCGGTCCCCTCGCGTGGCTTTTTC	CASAVPSRGFF
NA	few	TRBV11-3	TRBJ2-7	TGTGCCAGCAGCTTAGATGCCGGGGAGCAGTACTTC	CASSLDAGEQYF
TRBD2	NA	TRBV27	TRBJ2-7	TGTGCCAGCGGCCCCTGGGACTACCCCTACGAGCAGTACTTC	CASGPWDYPYEQYF
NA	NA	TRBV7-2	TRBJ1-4	TGTGCCAGCAGCTTAGTCGGCATACAGGGATTGGATGAAAAACTGTTTTTT	CASSLVGIQGLDEKLFF
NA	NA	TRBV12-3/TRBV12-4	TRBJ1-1	TGTGCCAGCAACAACATCCTCTACACTGAAGCTTTCTTT	CASNNILYTEAFF
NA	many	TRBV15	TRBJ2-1	TGTGCCACCAGCAGAGATCCCACTAGTTCCCAGTTCTTC	CATSRDPTSSQFF
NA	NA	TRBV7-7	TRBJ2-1	TGTGCCAGCAGTGGGCCCTCCCGGGGTGAGCAGTTCTTC	CASSGPSRGEQFF
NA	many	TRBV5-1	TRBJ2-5	TGCGCCAGCACATTAATATCCGGGAGCGAGACCCAGTACTTC	CASTLISGSETQYF
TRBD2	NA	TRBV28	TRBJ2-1	TGTGCCAGCGAGAGCGGGAGGGGCTACAATGAGCAGTTCTTC	CASESGRGYNEQFF
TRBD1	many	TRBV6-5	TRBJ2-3	TGTGCCCACCTGGACAGGGTGTCTAGCACAGATACGCAGTATTTT	CAHLDRVSSTDTQYF
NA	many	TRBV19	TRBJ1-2	TGTGCCAGTAGTGTGGGAGAAACTTATGGCTACACCTTC	CASSVGETYGYTF
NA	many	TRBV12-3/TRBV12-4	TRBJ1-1	TGTGCCAGCAGTTCCCCTCGGAGGGGGAACACTGAAGCTTTCTTT	CASSSPRRGNTEAFF
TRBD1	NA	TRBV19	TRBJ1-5	TGTGCCAGTAGTACTTCGGACAGGCCCAATCAGCCCCAGCATTTT	CASSTSDRPNQPQHF
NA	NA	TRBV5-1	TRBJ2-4	TGCGCCAGTCGAGGTGGGCTAGCCAAAAACATTCAGTACTTC	CASRGGLAKNIQYF
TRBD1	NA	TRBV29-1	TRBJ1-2	TGCAGCGTGGCATTCGGAAGTACAGGGGTGCGAGGCTACACCTTC	CSVAFGSTGVRGYTF
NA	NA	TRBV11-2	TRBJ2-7	TGTGCCAGCAGCTTAGCACACCTTGACTACGAGCAGTACTTC	CASSLAHLDYEQYF
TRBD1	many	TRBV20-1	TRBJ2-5	TGCAGTTACCGCACAGGGGGCGCAGAGACCCAGTACTTC	CSYRTGGAETQYF
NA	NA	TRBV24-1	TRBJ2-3	TGTGCCACCAGTGGCCATTACCAAACAGATACGCAGTATTTT	CATSGHYQTDTQYF
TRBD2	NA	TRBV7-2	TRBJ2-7	TGTGCCAGCAGCTTATCTTTACTAGCGGGAGGTATCGAGCAGTACTTC	CASSLSLLAGGIEQYF